This T cell receptor beta chain emerged from a study of blood T cell repertoires in COVID-19. Study background: Samples taken during acute and convalescent COVID-19 were collected in the United States, Italy and Spain. PBMCs, B-cell-depleted T cells, or T cells provided the cDNA or gDNA that made up the material.

Original analysis: Estimates of nucleated cell counts were drawn from the amplification of reference gene primers. The repertoire was sequenced with immunoSEQ multiplex PCR; TCRdb's copy has only in-frame clones and lacks some. From that table come the V and J calls and clone size; the DNA was used to work out D and trimming. The table includes a few hundred thousand clones, 85% to 90% detected once. Germline-derived CDR1 and CDR2 are SGHTS and YDEGEE. The CDR3 is 12 amino acids. V was clipped by 1 base and J by 4 bases, with 3 bases between them. Participants were placed into cohorts based on the clinical history they reported.

The sequence derives from a woman aged 18-35 years in a cohort exposed to, infected with or recovered from COVID-19 (not recorded which). The sample comprised PBMCs or T cells enriched from blood (not recorded which). The chain has TRBV5-8 and TRBJ1-5; D gene ambiguous. CDR3 in DNA: TGTGCCAGCAGCTTGTATAATCAGCCCCAGCATTTT. This sequence encodes CASSLYNQPQHF.